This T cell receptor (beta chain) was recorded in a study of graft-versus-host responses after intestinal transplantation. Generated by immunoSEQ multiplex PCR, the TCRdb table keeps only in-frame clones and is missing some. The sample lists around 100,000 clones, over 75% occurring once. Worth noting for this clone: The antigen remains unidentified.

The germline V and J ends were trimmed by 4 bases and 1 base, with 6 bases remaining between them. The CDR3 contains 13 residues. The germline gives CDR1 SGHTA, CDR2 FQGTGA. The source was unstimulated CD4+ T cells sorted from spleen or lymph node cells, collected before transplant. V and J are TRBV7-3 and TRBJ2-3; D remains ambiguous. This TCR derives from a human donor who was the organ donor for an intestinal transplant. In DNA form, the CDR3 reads TGTGCCAGCAGCTCCGGCCGCACAGATACGCAGTATTTT. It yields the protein CASSSGRTDTQYF.